What follows describes a single TCR beta chain. The PCR had 60 Vbeta and 13 Jbeta primers. Profiled with immunoSEQ multiplex PCR; TCRdb holds only in-frame clones, not every one. Counted here are about 190,000 clones, more than 75% occurring once; the ten biggest clones make up under 2%. These data are taken from a study of cytomegalovirus exposure and HLA in healthy donors. V was shortened by 10 bases and J by 0 bases, with 12 bases between the two germline ends. In germline, CDR1 is MNHNS, CDR2 SASEGT. The CDR3 totals 13 residues. The receptor comes from a woman under 30 in good health and CMV-seronegative. The chain recombines TRBV6-1 with TRBJ1-1, with D hard to call. Input material: PBMCs. The CDR3 DNA reads as TGTGCCACCTTTAAGGGAGTGAACACTGAAGCTTTCTTT. It encodes CATFKGVNTEAFF.